Following are 14 T cell receptor beta chains from one sample sequenced in a study of T cells in Graves' hyperthyroidism and ophthalmopathy. It was RNA transcripts that yielded the amplified TCR beta CDR3 regions. The study used the HTBI primer set for a first-round RT-PCR of the TCR CDR3. TCRdb redid the calling of the multiplex PCR reads with MiXCR, one entry per CDR3 protein. The sample has about 840,000 distinct CDR3 sequences, roughly 40% seen once; the top ten hold around 9.3%. Material: blood. The receptors were sampled from a man between 18 and 35 years old with Graves' hyperthyroidism.

The sample holds many counts of this clonotype. V is TRBV29-1 and J is TRBJ2-2, with a possible D match to TRBD1 (5 bases). The CDR3 loop spans 13 amino acids. The germline V and J ends were trimmed by 7 bases and 4 bases, with 13 bases remaining between them. Germline CDR1 SQVTM, CDR2 ANQGSEA. The CDR3 sequence is CSANTGATGELFF. The CDR3 DNA follows: TGCAGCGCTAATACAGGCGCCACCGGGGAGCTGTTTTTT.

The chain recombines TRBV5-4 with TRBJ1-2, with D perhaps matching TRBD1 (6 bases). Trimming took 0 bases from V and 0 from J, leaving 9 bases between them. CDR3 size: 15 residues. The germline CDR1 and CDR2 sequences are SGHNT and YYREEE (reference sequence). CDR3 bases: TGTGCCAGCAGCTTGGTACAGGGTCCTAACTATGGCTACACCTTC. It encodes CASSLVQGPNYGYTF.

The genes are TRBV15 and TRBJ2-2; D is undetermined. This CDR3 spans 14 amino acids. V lost 3 bases to trimming and J lost 4 bases, with 9 bases between them. Germline V gene lookup returns CDR1 LNHNV and CDR2 YYDKDF (reference sequence). CDR3 in amino acids: CATSSVGVTGELFF. In DNA form, the CDR3 reads TGTGCCACCAGCAGCGTTGGAGTCACCGGGGAGCTGTTTTTT. Variable domain in full (rest from reference TRBV15 and TRBJ2-2): DAMVIQNPRYQVTQFGKPVTLSCSQTLNHNVMYWYQQKSSQAPKLLFHYYDKDFNNEADTPDNFQSRRPNTSFCFLDIRSPGLGDTAMYLCATSSVGVTGELFFGEGSRLTVL.

In this sample, this clonotype turned up a few times. The V call is TRBV9, the J call TRBJ1-1; 7 bases are shared with TRBD1. Trimming removed 0 bases from V and 10 bases from J; junction bases left unmatched: 12. Germline CDR1 reads SGDLS; CDR2 reads YYNGEE. The CDR3 runs to 15 residues. DNA of the CDR3: TGTGCCAGCAGCGTAGCAACAGGGGTGGGTGCGGGAGCTTTCTTT. Translating it yields CASSVATGVGAGAFF.

Only a few counts were recorded for this clonotype. The V and J genes are TRBV2 and TRBJ2-2; 11 bases line up with TRBD2. Germline V lookup: CDR1 SNHLY, CDR2 FYNNEI. The CDR3 has 16 amino acids. Trimming at V came to 8 bases and at J to 5 bases, leaving 10 bases not matched to a gene. The CDR3 DNA follows: TGTGCCAGCTCATTCCGACTAGCGGGAACGACCGGGGAGCTGTTTTTT. Protein: CASSFRLAGTTGELFF. The full variable domain, with the rest looked up from reference TRBV2 and TRBJ2-2, is EPEVTQTPSHQVTQMGQEVILRCVPISNHLYFYWYRQILGQKVEFLVSFYNNEISEKSEIFDDQFSVERPDGSNFTLKIRSTKLEDSAMYFCASSFRLAGTTGELFFGEGSRLTVL.

The table lists this clonotype with many counts. This chain connects TRBV2 to TRBJ1-2, with a possible D match to TRBD1 (5 bases). CDR3 length equals 12 residues. CDR1 SNHLY and CDR2 FYNNEI come from the germline V gene. V lost 7 bases and J lost 14, with 20 bases in between. The CDR3 reads CASKQGGTAGTF. CDR3 in DNA: TGTGCCAGCAAGCAGGGAGGGACTGCTGGTACCTTC.

This clonotype was seen many times. The chain couples TRBV7-9 to TRBJ2-7, with D maybe TRBD2 (6 bases). The V gene lost 5 bases and the J gene lost 3 bases, with 11 bases spanning the gap. Germline CDR1 SEHNR, CDR2 FQNEAQ (reference sequence). This CDR3 has 13 residues. The CDR3 DNA reads as TGTGCCAGCAGCGCCCTTAGCGGCTACGAGCAGTACTTC. Protein: CASSALSGYEQYF. The variable domain in full, completed from reference TRBV7-9 and TRBJ2-7, reads DTGVSQNPRHKITKRGQNVTFRCDPISEHNRLYWYRQTLGQGPEFLTYFQNEAQLEKSRLLSDRFSAERPKGSFSTLEIQRTEQGDSAMYLCASSALSGYEQYFGPGTRLTVT.

This clonotype was picked up many times. The chain recombines TRBV10-3 with TRBJ1-1; D not certain. Trimming stripped 0 bases from V and 6 bases from J, with 5 bases between. Per the germline V gene, CDR1 is ENHRY and CDR2 is SYGVKD. This CDR3 has 12 residues. The CDR3 loop is CAISESSSEAFF. The CDR3 coding sequence is TGTGCCATCAGTGAGTCGAGCTCTGAAGCTTTCTTT.

V usage is TRBV12-3 or TRBV12-4 and J usage is TRBJ2-7; no reliable D call. Trimming took off 5 bases at V and 3 bases at J, with 8 bases between the two ends. CDR3 length equals 12 residues. The CDR3 loop is CASSVGLYEQYF. CDR3 nucleotide sequence: TGTGCCAGCAGTGTGGGTCTCTACGAGCAGTACTTC.

V usage is TRBV11-2 and J usage is TRBJ2-7; D perhaps matches TRBD2 (6 bases). The germline V gene has CDR1 SGHAT and CDR2 FQNNGV. The CDR3 covers 16 residues. Trimming took 5 bases from V and 0 from J, leaving 17 bases between them. CDR3 region: CASSPLGGRDSYEQYF. DNA of the CDR3: TGTGCCAGCAGCCCCCTTGGAGGGCGGGACTCCTACGAGCAGTACTTC.

This clonotype was seen a handful of times. The chain is built from TRBV7-2 and TRBJ2-7; D could derive from TRBD1 or TRBD2 (5 bases each). Germline CDR1 and CDR2: SGHTA and FQGNSA. CDR3 length: 15 residues. Trimming took 1 base from V and 13 from J, leaving 23 bases between them. The CDR3 is CASSLDFGTRFVDYF. The CDR3, as DNA: TGTGCCAGCAGCTTAGATTTCGGGACCCGGTTTGTGGATTACTTC.

This clonotype was seen ten or more times. The chain uses TRBV7-9 and TRBJ1-3; perhaps TRBD1 as D (6 bases). V gave up 5 bases and J gave up 9 bases, with 20 bases separating them. The length of the CDR3 is 15 residues. Germline CDR1 SEHNR, CDR2 FQNEAQ (reference sequence). The CDR3 spells CASSPRDTSWSTIYF. In DNA form, the CDR3 reads TGTGCCAGCAGCCCCCGGGACACTTCTTGGAGCACCATATATTTT.

This clonotype was observed many times. J is TRBJ1-6 and V is TRBV7-2; TRBD1 matches at 7 bases. Germline V gene data show CDR1 as SGHTA and CDR2 as FQGNSA. The CDR3 has 13 amino acids. Trimming removed 6 bases from V and 10 bases from J; junction bases left unmatched: 6. The CDR3 DNA sequence: TGTGCCAGCAGTCTGGACAGGCACTCACCCCTCCACTTT. This sequence encodes CASSLDRHSPLHF.

This clonotype was seen a handful of times. The chain recombines TRBV20-1 with TRBJ2-7, with D tentatively TRBD2 (5 bases). Germline loops: CDR1 DFQATT, CDR2 SNEGSKA (reference sequence). V gave up 2 bases and J gave up 9 bases, with 14 bases separating them. The CDR3 spans 12 residues. The CDR3 DNA sequence: TGCAGTGCTAGATTCGTGGGAGATTGGCAGTACTTC. Its translation is CSARFVGDWQYF.